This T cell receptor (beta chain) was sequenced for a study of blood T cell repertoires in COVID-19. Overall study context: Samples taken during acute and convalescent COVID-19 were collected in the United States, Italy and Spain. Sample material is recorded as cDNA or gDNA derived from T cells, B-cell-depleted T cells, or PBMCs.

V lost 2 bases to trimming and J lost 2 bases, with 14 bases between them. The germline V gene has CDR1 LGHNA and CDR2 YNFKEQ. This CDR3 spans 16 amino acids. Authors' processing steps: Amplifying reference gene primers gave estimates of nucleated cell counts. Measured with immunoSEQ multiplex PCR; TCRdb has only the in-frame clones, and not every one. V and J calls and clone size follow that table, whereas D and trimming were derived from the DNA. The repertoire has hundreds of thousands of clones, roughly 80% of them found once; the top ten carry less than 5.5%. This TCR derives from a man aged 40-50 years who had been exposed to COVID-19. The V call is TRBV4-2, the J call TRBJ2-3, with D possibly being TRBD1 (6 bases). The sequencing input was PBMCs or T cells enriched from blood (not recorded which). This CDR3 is CASSQNSAGDTDTQYF. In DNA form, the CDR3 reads TGTGCCAGCAGCCAAAATTCGGCAGGGGACACAGATACGCAGTATTTT.